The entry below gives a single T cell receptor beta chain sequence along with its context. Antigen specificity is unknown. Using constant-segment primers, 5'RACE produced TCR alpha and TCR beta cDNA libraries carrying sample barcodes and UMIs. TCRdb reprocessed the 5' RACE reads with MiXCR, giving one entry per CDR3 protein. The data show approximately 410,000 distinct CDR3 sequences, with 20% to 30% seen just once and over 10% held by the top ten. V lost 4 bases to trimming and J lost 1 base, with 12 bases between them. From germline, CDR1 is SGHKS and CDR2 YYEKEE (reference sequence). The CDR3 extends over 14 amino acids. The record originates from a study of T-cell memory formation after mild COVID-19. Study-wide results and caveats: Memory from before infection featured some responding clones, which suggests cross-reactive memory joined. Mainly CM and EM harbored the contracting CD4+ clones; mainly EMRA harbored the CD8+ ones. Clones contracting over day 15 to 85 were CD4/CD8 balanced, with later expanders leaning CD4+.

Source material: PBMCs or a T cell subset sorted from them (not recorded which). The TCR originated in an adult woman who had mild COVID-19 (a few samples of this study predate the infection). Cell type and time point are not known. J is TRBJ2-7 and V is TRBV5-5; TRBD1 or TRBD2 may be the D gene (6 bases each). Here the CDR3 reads CASSGGTRSYEQYF. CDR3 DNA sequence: TGTGCCAGCAGCGGGGGGACACGATCCTACGAGCAGTACTTC.